The clone carrying this TCR beta chain was seen a handful of times. Its antigen is unknown. V gave up 5 bases and J gave up 0 bases, with 10 bases separating them. The CDR3 sequence is 14 residues long. The data originate from a study of CD8 T cells in ankylosing spondylitis. Each TCR beta library was made by quantitative 5'-RACE that incorporated molecular barcodes. TCRdb passed the 5' RACE reads through MiXCR, listing each CDR3 protein once. The sample includes 350,000 or so distinct CDR3 sequences, roughly 8% of them seen just once. The study, taken as a whole, reports: A TCR beta motif of eight highly homologous variants appeared characteristic of ankylosing spondylitis blood. In the blood and synovial fluid of reactive arthritis, some motif variants had been previously reported. Disease-linked clones reportedly concentrated significantly in matched ankylosing spondylitis synovial fluid.

What was sequenced was blood, either unsorted or a sorted T cell fraction (not recorded which). The chain carries TRBV12-3 or TRBV12-4 and TRBJ1-1, with D uncertain. The sequence was obtained from a male donor with ankylosing spondylitis. For the CDR3, the DNA is TGTGCCAGCAGTCCAACCCAATTGAACACTGAAGCTTTCTTT. It specifies CASSPTQLNTEAFF.